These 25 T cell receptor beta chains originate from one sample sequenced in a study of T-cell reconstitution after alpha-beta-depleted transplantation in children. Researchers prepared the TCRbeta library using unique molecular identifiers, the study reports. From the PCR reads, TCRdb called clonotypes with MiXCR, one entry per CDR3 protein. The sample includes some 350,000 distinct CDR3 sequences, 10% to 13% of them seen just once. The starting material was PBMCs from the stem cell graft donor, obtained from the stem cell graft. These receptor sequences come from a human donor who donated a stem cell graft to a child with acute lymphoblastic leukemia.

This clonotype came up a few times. The CDR3 sequence: CASSFPRWGDRKWDEQFF. The CDR3 DNA follows: TGCGCCAGCAGCTTCCCCAGGTGGGGGGACAGAAAATGGGATGAGCAGTTCTTC. V and J are TRBV5-1 and TRBJ2-1; the D gene is possibly TRBD1 (7 bases). CDR3 length: 18 residues. Trimming cost V 2 bases and J 8 bases, with 26 bases left between them. The germline gives CDR1 SGHRS, CDR2 YFSETQ.

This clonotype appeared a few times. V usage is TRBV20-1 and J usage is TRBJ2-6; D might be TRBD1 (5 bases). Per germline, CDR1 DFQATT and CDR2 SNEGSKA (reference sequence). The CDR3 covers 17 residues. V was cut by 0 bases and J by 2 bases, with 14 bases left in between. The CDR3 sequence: CSARDSAGLPGANVLTF. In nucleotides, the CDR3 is TGCAGTGCTAGAGATTCTGCAGGGCTCCCTGGGGCCAACGTCCTGACTTTC.

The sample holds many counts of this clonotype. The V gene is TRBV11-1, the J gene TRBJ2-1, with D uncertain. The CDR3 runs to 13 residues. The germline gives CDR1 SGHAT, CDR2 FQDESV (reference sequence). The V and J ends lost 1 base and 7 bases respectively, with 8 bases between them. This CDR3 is CASSLGAANEQFF. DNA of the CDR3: TGTGCCAGCAGCTTAGGTGCCGCGAATGAGCAGTTCTTC.

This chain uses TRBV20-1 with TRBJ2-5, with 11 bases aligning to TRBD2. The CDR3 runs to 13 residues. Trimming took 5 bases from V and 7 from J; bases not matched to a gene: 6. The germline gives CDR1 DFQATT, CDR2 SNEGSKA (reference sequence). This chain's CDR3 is CSALAGGLGTQYF. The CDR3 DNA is TGCAGTGCTTTAGCGGGAGGGCTAGGGACCCAGTACTTC.

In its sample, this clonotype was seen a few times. The CDR3 coding sequence is TGTGCCAGCAGTTCAAGGACAGACATCACAGATACGCAGTATTTT. This sequence encodes CASSSRTDITDTQYF. V is TRBV6-5 and J is TRBJ2-3; D is possibly TRBD1 (6 bases). V was clipped by 4 bases and J by 2 bases, with 13 bases between them. Germline V gene lookup returns CDR1 MNHEY and CDR2 SVGAGI. The CDR3 length is 15 residues.

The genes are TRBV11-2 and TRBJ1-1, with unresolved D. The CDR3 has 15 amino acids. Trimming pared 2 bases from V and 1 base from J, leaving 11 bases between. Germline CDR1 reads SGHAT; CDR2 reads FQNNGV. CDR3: CASSLTGRRNTEAFF. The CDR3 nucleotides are TGTGCCAGCAGCTTAACGGGCAGGAGGAACACTGAAGCTTTCTTT.

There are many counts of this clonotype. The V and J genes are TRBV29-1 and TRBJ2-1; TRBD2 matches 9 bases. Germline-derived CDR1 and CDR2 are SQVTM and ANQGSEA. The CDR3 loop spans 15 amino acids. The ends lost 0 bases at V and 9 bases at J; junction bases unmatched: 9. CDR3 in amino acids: CSVEDGSGSRSEQFF. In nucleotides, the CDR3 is TGCAGCGTTGAAGATGGTAGCGGGAGCAGGAGTGAGCAGTTCTTC.

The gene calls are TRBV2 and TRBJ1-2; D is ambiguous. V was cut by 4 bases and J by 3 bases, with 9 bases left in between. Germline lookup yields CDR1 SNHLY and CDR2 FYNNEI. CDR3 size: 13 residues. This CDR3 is CASSVGIDYGYTF. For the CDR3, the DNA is TGTGCCAGCAGTGTTGGGATAGACTATGGCTACACCTTC.

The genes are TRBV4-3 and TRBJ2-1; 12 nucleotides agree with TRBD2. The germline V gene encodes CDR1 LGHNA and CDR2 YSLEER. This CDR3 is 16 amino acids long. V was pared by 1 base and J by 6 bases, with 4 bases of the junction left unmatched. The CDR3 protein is CASSQGRLAGANEQFF. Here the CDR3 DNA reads TGCGCCAGCAGCCAAGGGAGACTAGCGGGAGCCAATGAGCAGTTCTTC.

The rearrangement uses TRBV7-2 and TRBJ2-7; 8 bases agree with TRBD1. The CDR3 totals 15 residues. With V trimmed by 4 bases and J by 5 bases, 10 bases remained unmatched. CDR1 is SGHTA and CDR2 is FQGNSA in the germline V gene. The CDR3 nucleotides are TGTGCCAGCAGCTCGACTAGGACAGGGAGAAACGAGCAGTACTTC. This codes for CASSSTRTGRNEQYF. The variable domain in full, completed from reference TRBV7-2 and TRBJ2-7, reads GAGVSQSPSNKVTEKGKDVELRCDPISGHTALYWYRQSLGQGLEFLIYFQGNSAPDKSGLPSDRFSAERTGGSVSTLTIQRTQQEDSAVYLCASSSTRTGRNEQYFGPGTRLTVT.

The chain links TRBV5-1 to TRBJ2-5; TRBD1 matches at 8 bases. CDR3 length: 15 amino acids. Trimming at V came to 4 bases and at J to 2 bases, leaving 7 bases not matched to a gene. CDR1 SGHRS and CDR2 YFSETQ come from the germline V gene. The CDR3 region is CASSNYGTGQETQYF. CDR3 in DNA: TGCGCCAGCAGCAACTACGGGACAGGTCAAGAGACCCAGTACTTC.

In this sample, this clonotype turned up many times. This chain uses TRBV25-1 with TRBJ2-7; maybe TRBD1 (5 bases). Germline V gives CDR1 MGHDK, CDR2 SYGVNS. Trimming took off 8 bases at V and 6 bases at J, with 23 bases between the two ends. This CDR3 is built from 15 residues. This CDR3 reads CASGITGAPSGEQYF. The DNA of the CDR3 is TGTGCCAGCGGGATCACAGGAGCACCTTCGGGCGAGCAGTACTTC.

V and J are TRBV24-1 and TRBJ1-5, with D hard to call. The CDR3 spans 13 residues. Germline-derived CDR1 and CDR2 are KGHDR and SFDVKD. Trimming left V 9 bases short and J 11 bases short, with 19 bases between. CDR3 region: CATPIPVVTAQHF. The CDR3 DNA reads TGTGCCACCCCAATCCCAGTGGTCACGGCCCAGCATTTT.

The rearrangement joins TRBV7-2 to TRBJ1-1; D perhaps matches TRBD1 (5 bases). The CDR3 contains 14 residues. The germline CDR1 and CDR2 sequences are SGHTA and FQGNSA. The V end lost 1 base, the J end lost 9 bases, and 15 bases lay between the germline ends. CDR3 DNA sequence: TGTGCCAGCAGCTTAGGCGGGGTTGGGACTAAAGCTTTCTTT. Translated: CASSLGGVGTKAFF.

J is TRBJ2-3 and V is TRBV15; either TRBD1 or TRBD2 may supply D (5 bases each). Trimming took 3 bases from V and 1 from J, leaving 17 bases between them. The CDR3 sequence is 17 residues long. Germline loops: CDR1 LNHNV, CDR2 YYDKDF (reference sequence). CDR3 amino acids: CATSSYGTHEGTDTQYF. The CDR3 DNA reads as TGTGCCACCAGCAGTTACGGGACCCATGAAGGCACAGATACGCAGTATTTT.

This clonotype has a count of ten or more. For the CDR3, the DNA is TGCGCCAGCAGTCTTCAAACTTCTACTGAAGCTTTCTTT. Translation: CASSLQTSTEAFF. V and J are TRBV10-2 and TRBJ1-1; D ambiguous. This CDR3 has 13 residues. The germline V gene encodes CDR1 WSHSY and CDR2 SAAADI. V lost 5 bases to trimming and J lost 5 bases, with 12 bases between them.

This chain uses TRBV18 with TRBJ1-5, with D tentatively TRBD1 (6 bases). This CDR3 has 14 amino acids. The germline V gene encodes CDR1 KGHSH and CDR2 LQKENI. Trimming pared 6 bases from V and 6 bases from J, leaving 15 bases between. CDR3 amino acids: CASSQGQLPQPQHF. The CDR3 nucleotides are TGTGCCAGCTCCCAAGGACAGCTCCCTCAGCCCCAGCATTTT. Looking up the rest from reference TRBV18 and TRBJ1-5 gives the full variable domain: NAGVMQNPRHLVRRRGQEARLRCSPMKGHSHVYWYRQLPEEGLKFMVYLQKENIIDESGMPKERFSAEFPKEGPSILRIQQVVRGDSAAYFCASSQGQLPQPQHFGDGTRLSIL.

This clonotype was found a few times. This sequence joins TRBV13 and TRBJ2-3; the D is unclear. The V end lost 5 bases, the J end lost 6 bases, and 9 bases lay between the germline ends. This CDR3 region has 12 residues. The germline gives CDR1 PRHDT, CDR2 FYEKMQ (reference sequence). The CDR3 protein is CASSPHGDTQYF. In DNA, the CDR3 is TGTGCCAGCAGCCCACACGGGGATACGCAGTATTTT. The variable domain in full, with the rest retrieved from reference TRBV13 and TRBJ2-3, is AAGVIQSPRHLIKEKRETATLKCYPIPRHDTVYWYQQGPGQDPQFLISFYEKMQSDKGSIPDRFSAQQFSDYHSELNMSSLELGDSALYFCASSPHGDTQYFGPGTRLTVL.

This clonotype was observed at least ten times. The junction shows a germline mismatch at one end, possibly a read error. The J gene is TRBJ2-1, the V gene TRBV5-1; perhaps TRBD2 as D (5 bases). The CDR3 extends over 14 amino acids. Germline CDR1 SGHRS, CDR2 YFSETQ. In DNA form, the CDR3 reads TGTGCCAGCAGCTTAGGGAGCTCCTACAATGAGCAGTTCTTC. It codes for CASSLGSSYNEQFF.

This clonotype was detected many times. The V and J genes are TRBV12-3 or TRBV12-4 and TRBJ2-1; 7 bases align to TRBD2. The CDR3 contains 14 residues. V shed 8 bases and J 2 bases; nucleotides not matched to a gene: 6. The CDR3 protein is CASRAGVTYNEQFF. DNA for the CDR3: TGTGCCAGCCGGGCGGGAGTAACCTACAATGAGCAGTTCTTC.

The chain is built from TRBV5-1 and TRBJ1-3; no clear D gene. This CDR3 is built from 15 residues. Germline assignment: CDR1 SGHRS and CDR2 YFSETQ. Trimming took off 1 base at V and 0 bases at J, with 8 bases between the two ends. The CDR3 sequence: CASSLSESSGNTIYF. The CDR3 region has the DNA TGCGCCAGCAGCTTGTCCGAGTCCTCTGGAAACACCATATATTTT.

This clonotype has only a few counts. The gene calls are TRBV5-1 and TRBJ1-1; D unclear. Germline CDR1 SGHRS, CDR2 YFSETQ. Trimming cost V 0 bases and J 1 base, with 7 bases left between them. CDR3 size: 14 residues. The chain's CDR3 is CASSLEPRNTEAFF. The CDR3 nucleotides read TGCGCCAGCAGCTTGGAACCCCGGAACACTGAAGCTTTCTTT.

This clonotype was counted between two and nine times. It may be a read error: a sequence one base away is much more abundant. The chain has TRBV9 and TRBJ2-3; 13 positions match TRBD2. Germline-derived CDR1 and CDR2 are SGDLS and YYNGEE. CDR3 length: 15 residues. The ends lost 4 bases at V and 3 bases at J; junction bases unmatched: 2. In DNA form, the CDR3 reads TGTGCCAGCAGCTGGACTAGCGGGAGTACAGATACGCAGTATTTT. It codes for CASSWTSGSTDTQYF.

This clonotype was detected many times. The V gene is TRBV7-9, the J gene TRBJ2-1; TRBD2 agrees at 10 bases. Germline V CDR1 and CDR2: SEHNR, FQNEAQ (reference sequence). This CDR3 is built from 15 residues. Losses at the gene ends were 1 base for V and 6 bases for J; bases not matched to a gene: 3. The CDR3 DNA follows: TGTGCCAGCAGCTTAGTGGGACTAGCGACCAATGAGCAGTTCTTC. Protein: CASSLVGLATNEQFF. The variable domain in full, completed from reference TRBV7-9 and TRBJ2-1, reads DTGVSQNPRHKITKRGQNVTFRCDPISEHNRLYWYRQTLGQGPEFLTYFQNEAQLEKSRLLSDRFSAERPKGSFSTLEIQRTEQGDSAMYLCASSLVGLATNEQFFGPGTRLTVL.

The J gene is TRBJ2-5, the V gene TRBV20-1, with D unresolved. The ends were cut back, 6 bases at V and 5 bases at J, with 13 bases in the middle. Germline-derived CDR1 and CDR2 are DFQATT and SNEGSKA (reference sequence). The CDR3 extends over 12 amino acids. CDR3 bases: TGCAGTGCCTGGGCGGTTGGGGAGACCCAGTACTTC. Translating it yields CSAWAVGETQYF.